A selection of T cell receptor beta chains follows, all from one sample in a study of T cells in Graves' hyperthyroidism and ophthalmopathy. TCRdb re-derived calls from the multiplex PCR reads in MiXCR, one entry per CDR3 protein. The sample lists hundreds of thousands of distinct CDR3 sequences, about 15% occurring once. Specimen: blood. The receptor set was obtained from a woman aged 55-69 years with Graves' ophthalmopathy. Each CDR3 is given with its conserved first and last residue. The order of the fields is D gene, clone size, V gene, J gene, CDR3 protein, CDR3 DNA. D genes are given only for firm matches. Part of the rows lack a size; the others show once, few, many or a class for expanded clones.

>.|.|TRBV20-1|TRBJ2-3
CSASGTYTDTQYF
TGCAGTGCTAGCGGGACGTACACAGATACGCAGTATTTT
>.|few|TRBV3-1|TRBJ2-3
CASSPTPGAVTDTQYF
TGTGCCAGCAGCCCTACACCTGGGGCAGTCACAGATACGCAGTATTTT
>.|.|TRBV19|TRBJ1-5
CASSPHRDSAQPQHF
TGTGCCAGTAGTCCCCATCGAGACTCTGCTCAGCCCCAGCATTTT
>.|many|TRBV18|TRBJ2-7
CASSPPYPGSYEQYF
TGTGCCAGCTCACCACCTTATCCAGGCTCCTACGAGCAGTACTTC
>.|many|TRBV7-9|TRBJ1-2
CASSLRNDPNYGYTF
TGTGCCAGCAGCCTACGAAACGACCCCAACTATGGCTACACCTTC
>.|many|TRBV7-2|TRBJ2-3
CASSRRGTPLSTDTQYF
TGTGCCAGCAGCCGCCGAGGGACACCCTTAAGCACAGATACGCAGTATTTT
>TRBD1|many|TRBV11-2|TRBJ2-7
CASSRPGQGWEQYF
TGTGCCAGCAGCCGACCGGGACAGGGGTGGGAGCAGTACTTC
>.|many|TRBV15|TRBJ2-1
CATSRDLGEQFF
TGTGCCACCAGCAGAGATCTGGGTGAGCAGTTCTTC
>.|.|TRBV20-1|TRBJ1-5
CSARGDSTPDQPQHF
TGCAGTGCTAGGGGAGACAGTACGCCCGATCAGCCCCAGCATTTT
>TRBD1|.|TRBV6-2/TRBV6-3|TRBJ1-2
CASSDDRGPFQNYGYTF
TGTGCCAGCAGTGACGACAGGGGGCCATTCCAAAACTATGGCTACACCTTC
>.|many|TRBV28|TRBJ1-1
CAVIIGPTMNTEAFF
TGTGCCGTGATAATTGGGCCCACCATGAACACTGAAGCTTTCTTT
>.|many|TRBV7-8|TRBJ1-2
CASSLDSSYGYTF
TGTGCCAGCAGCTTAGACAGTTCCTATGGCTACACCTTC
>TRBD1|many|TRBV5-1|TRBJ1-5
CASSYGQGGQPQHF
TGCGCCAGCAGCTACGGACAGGGAGGTCAGCCCCAGCATTTT
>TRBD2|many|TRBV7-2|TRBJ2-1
CASSPTSGSDNEQFF
TGTGCCAGCAGCCCGACTAGCGGGAGCGACAATGAGCAGTTCTTC
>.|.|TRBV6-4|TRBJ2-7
CASSDSLATEQYF
TGTGCCAGCAGTGACTCGTTGGCGACCGAACAGTACTTC
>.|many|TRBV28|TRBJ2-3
CASSLLAKTTDTQYF
TGTGCCAGCAGTTTATTGGCAAAGACCACAGATACGCAGTATTTT
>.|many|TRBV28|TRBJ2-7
CASSQPGTPKKYF
TGTGCCAGCAGTCAACCCGGGACGCCAAAGAAGTACTTC
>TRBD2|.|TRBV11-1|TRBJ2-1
CASSPRTSGPYNEQFF
TGTGCCAGCAGCCCACGGACTAGCGGACCCTACAATGAGCAGTTCTTC
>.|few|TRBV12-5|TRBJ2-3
CASGPGVGSQITDTQYF
TGTGCTAGTGGTCCCGGGGTCGGGTCGCAGATCACAGATACGCAGTATTTT
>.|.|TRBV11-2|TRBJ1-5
CASSKEAGNQPQHF
TGTGCCAGCAGCAAAGAGGCAGGTAATCAGCCCCAGCATTTT
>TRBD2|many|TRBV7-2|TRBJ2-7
CASSLVGGSDYEQYF
TGTGCCAGCAGCTTAGTTGGCGGGAGCGACTACGAGCAGTACTTC
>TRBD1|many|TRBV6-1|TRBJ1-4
CASRGQGNYLREKLFF
TGTGCCAGCCGTGGACAGGGGAATTACCTGCGTGAAAAACTGTTTTTT
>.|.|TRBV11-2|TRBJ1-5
CASSFTDNQPQHF
TGTGCCAGCAGCTTCACAGACAATCAGCCCCAGCATTTT
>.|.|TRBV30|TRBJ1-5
CAWAPRSNQPQHF
TGTGCCTGGGCCCCGCGGAGCAATCAGCCCCAGCATTTT
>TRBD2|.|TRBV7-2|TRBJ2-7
CASSPDSGRAGYEQYF
TGTGCCAGCAGCCCGGACAGCGGGAGGGCCGGTTACGAGCAGTACTTC
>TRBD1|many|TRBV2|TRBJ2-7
CASKGQDGYEQYF
TGTGCCAGCAAAGGACAGGACGGGTACGAGCAGTACTTC
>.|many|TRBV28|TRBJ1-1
CASSLVNMNTEAFF
TGTGCCAGCAGTTTAGTTAACATGAACACTGAAGCTTTCTTT
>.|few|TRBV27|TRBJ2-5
CASSLSGPWETQYF
TGTGCCAGCAGTTTAAGCGGTCCTTGGGAGACCCAGTACTTC
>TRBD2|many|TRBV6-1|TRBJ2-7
CASSRLAGEVTYEQYF
TGTGCCAGCAGTAGACTAGCGGGCGAGGTTACCTACGAGCAGTACTTC
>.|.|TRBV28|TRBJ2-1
CATRSGPAANEQFF
TGTGCCACCAGAAGCGGGCCAGCGGCCAATGAGCAGTTCTTC
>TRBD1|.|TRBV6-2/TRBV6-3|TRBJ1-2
CASRLFAGGANGYTF
TGTGCCAGCAGACTATTCGCAGGGGGTGCAAATGGCTACACCTTC
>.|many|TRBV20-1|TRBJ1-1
CSARLDPNTEAFF
TGCAGTGCTAGGCTCGACCCGAACACTGAAGCTTTCTTT
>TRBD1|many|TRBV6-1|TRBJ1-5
CASKDREGNQPQHF
TGTGCCAGCAAGGACAGGGAGGGCAATCAGCCCCAGCATTTT
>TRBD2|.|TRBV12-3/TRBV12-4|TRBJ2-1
CASTSRGGRSNEQFF
TGTGCCAGCACCTCCCGGGGGGGCCGTTCGAATGAGCAGTTCTTC
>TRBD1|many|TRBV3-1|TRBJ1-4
CASSLQGYREKLFF
TGTGCCAGCAGTCTACAGGGGTATCGAGAAAAACTGTTTTTT
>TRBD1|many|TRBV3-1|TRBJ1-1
CASSLTFGTGLNTEAFF
TGTGCCAGCAGCCTTACTTTCGGGACAGGATTGAACACTGAAGCTTTCTTT
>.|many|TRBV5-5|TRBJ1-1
CASRPLWAANTEAFF
TGTGCCAGCAGACCCCTTTGGGCAGCGAACACTGAAGCTTTCTTT
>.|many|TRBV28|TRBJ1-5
CASSRTLGNQPQHF
TGTGCCAGCAGCAGGACGCTGGGCAATCAGCCCCAGCATTTT
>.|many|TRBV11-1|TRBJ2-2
CASSLSAGYTGELFF
TGTGCCAGCAGCTTAAGCGCAGGATACACCGGGGAGCTGTTTTTT
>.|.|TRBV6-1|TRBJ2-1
CASRDVRKGDNEQFF
TGTGCCAGCAGAGATGTCCGAAAAGGGGACAATGAGCAGTTCTTC